This entry lists 5 T cell receptor beta chains sequenced from one sample in a study of OX40 agonist ivuxolimab in advanced cancers. Only in-frame clones appear in the TCRdb table, and some are missing; sequencing was by immunoSEQ multiplex PCR. The sample has roughly 57,000 clones; roughly 84% are singletons. This sample comprised CD4+ or CD8+ T cells sorted from blood, obtained in a trial of the OX40 agonist ivuxolimab. The receptors stem from an adult with an advanced solid tumor such as melanoma, head and neck, liver or kidney cancer.

The J gene is TRBJ1-3, the V gene TRBV7-2, with D maybe TRBD1 (5 bases). Germline CDR1 SGHTA, CDR2 FQGNSA. The V end lost 1 base, the J end lost 2 bases, and 12 bases lay between the germline ends. The CDR3 consists of 16 residues. As DNA, the CDR3 is TGTGCCAGCAGCTTAGTGGCTCAGGGAACTGGAAACACCATATATTTT. Translating gives CASSLVAQGTGNTIYF. Variable domain in full (rest from reference TRBV7-2 and TRBJ1-3): GAGVSQSPSNKVTEKGKDVELRCDPISGHTALYWYRQSLGQGLEFLIYFQGNSAPDKSGLPSDRFSAERTGGSVSTLTIQRTQQEDSAVYLCASSLVAQGTGNTIYFGEGSWLTVV.

The rearrangement links TRBV7-9 to TRBJ2-1, with TRBD2 identical over 7 bases. With V trimmed by 2 bases and J by 5 bases, 6 bases remained unmatched. Germline lookup yields CDR1 SEHNR and CDR2 FQNEAQ (reference sequence). This CDR3 is built from 15 residues. The CDR3 reads CASSLTLAAHNEQFF. The CDR3, as DNA: TGTGCCAGCAGCTTAACGCTAGCGGCACACAATGAGCAGTTCTTC.

In DNA form, the CDR3 reads TGTGCCAGCAGTCCCGACAGAGATCAGCCCCAGCATTTT. This codes for CASSPDRDQPQHF. This chain joins TRBV6-1 and TRBJ1-5; perhaps TRBD1 as D (5 bases). Germline lookup yields CDR1 MNHNS and CDR2 SASEGT. The CDR3 has 13 residues. Trimming cost V 5 bases and J 5 bases, with 10 bases left between them.

This clone has just a few counts. The chain combines TRBV7-6 with TRBJ2-7; D ambiguous. This CDR3 contains 15 residues. CDR1 and CDR2 (germline): SGHVS, FNYEAQ. The V and J ends lost 1 base and 2 bases respectively, with 12 bases between them. This CDR3 reads CASSLEGEFPYEQYF. The DNA of the CDR3 is TGTGCCAGCAGCTTAGAAGGAGAGTTCCCCTACGAGCAGTACTTC.

J is TRBJ1-1 and V is TRBV11-2; D is undetermined. V lost 1 base to trimming and J lost 6 bases, with 15 bases between them. The CDR3 extends over 15 amino acids. CDR1 and CDR2 (germline): SGHAT, FQNNGV. CDR3 bases: TGTGCCAGCAGCTTAGTAGGGAGAGAGAGGCCTGAAGCTTTCTTT. It yields the protein CASSLVGRERPEAFF.